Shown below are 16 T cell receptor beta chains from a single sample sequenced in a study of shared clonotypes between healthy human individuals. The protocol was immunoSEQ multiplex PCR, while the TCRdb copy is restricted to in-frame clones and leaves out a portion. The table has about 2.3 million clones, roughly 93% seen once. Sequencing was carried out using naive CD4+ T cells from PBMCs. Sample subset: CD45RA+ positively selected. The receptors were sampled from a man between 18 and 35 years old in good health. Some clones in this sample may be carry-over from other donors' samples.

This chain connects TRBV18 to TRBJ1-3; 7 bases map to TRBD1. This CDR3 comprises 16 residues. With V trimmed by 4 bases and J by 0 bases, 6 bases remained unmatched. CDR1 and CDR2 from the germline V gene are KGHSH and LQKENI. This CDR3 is CASSLGQAISGNTIYF. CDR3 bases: TGTGCCAGCTCACTAGGACAGGCGATCTCTGGAAACACCATATATTTT. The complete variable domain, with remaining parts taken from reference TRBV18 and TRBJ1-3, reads NAGVMQNPRHLVRRRGQEARLRCSPMKGHSHVYWYRQLPEEGLKFMVYLQKENIIDESGMPKERFSAEFPKEGPSILRIQQVVRGDSAAYFCASSLGQAISGNTIYFGEGSWLTVV.

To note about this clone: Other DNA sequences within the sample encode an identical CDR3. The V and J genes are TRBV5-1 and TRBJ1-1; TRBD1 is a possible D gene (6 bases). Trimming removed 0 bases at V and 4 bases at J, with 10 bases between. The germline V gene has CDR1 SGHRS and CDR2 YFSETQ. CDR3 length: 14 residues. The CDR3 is CASSLVTGSTEAFF. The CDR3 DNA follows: TGCGCCAGCAGCTTGGTAACAGGGAGCACTGAAGCTTTCTTT.

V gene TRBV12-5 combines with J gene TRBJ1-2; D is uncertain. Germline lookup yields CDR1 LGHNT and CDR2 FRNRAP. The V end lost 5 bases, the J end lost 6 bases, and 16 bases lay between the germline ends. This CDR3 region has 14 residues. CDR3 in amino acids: CASGPDGLPNGYTF. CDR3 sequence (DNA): TGTGCTAGTGGTCCCGACGGACTTCCGAATGGCTACACCTTC.

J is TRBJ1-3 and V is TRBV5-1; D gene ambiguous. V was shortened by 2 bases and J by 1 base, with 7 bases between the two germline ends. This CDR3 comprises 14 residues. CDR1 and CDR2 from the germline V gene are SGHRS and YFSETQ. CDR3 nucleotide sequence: TGCGCCAGCAGCTTTGAGGATTCTGGAAACACCATATATTTT. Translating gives CASSFEDSGNTIYF.

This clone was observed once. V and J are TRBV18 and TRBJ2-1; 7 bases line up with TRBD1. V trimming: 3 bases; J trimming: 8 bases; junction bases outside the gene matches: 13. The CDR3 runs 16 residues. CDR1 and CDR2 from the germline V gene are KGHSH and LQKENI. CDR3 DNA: TGTGCCAGCTCACCGCGAGGGGGCGTTGGGATTGATGAGCAGTTCTTC. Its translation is CASSPRGGVGIDEQFF.

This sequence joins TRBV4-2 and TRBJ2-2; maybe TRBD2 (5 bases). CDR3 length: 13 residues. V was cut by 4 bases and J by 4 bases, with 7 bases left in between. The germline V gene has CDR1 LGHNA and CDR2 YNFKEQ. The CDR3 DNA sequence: TGTGCCAGCAGCCTCGAGGGCACCGGGGAGCTGTTTTTT. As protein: CASSLEGTGELFF.

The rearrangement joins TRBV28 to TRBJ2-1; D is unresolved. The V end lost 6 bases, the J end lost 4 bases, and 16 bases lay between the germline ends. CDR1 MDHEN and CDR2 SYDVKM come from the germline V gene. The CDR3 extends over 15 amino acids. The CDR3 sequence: CASSPQSARYNEQFF. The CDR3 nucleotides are TGTGCCAGCAGCCCACAAAGCGCAAGGTACAATGAGCAGTTCTTC.

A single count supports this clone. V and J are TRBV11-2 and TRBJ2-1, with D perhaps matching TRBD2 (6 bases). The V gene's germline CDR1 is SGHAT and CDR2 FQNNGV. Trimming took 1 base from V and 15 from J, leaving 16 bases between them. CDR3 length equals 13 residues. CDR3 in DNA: TGTGCCAGCAGCTTAGGGCGTCTGGAGGGGCGGTTCTTC. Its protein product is CASSLGRLEGRFF.

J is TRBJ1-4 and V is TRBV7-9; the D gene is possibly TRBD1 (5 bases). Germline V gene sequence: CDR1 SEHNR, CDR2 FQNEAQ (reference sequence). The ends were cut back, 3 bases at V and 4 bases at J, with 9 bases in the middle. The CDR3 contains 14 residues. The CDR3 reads CASSFGRVNEKLFF. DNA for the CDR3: TGTGCCAGCAGCTTCGGCAGGGTTAATGAAAAACTGTTTTTT.

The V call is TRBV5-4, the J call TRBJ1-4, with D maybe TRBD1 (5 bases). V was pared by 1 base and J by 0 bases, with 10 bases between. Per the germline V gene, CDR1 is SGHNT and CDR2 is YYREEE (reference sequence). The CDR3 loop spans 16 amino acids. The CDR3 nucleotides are TGTGCCAGCAGCTTGACAGGAATGACAACTAATGAAAAACTGTTTTTT. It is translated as CASSLTGMTTNEKLFF.

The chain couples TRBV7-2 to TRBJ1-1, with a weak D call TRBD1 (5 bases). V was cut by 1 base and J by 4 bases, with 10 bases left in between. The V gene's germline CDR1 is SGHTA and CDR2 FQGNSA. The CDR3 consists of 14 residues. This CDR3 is CASSLVGLSTEAFF. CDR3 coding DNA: TGTGCCAGCAGCTTAGTGGGGCTTAGCACTGAAGCTTTCTTT.

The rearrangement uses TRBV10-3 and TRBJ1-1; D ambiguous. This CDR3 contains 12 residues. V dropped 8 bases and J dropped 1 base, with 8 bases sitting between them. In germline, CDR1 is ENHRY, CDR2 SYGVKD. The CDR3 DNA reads TGTGCCATCGGGTCAGGGAACACTGAAGCTTTCTTT. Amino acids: CAIGSGNTEAFF.

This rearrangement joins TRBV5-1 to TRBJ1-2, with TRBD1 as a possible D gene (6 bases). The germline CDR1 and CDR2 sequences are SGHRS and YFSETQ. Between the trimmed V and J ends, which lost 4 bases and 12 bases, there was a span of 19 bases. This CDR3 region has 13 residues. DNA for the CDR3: TGCGCCAGCAGCACTATCGGGGCAGGGGCTAACACCTTC. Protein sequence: CASSTIGAGANTF.

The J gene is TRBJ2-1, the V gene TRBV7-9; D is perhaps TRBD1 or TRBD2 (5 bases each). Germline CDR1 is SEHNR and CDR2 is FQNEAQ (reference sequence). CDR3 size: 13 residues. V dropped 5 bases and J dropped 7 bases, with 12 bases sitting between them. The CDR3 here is CASSPGTSNEQFF. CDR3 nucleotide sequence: TGTGCCAGCAGCCCCGGGACGTCGAATGAGCAGTTCTTC.

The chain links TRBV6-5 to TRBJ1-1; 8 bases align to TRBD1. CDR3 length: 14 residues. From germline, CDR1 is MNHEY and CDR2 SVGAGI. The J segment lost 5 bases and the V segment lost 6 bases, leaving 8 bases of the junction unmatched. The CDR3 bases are TGTGCCAGCAGAGAGACAGGGGTTAATACTGAAGCTTTCTTT. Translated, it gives CASRETGVNTEAFF.

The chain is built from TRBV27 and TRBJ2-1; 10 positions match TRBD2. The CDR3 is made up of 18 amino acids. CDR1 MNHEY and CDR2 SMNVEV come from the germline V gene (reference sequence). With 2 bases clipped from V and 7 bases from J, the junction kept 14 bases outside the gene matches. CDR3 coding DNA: TGTGCCAGCAGTTTAAGGGGTGATTTTAGCGGGAGGAGGAATGAGCAGTTCTTC. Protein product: CASSLRGDFSGRRNEQFF.